These 8 T cell receptor beta chains originate from one sample sequenced in a study of blood T cells in healthy people across ages. A second PCR of roughly 7 to 11 cycles used a sample-barcoded 5' primer and a J-beta primer mix. TCRdb reprocessed the 5' RACE reads via MiXCR and lists one record per CDR3 protein. The table lists about 1 million distinct CDR3 sequences, 45% of them singletons. The specimen sequenced was blood. Every receptor here comes from a woman aged 60-75 years in good health.

Written as DNA, the CDR3 is TGTGCCAGCAGCTTGCTAGCGGGAGAGAACACCGGGGAGCTGTTTTTT. It codes for CASSLLAGENTGELFF. The chain recombines TRBV7-6 with TRBJ2-2; 10 bases match TRBD2. The germline gives CDR1 SGHVS, CDR2 FNYEAQ. This CDR3 contains 16 residues. J lost 1 base, V lost 3 bases, and 2 bases had no gene match.

Regarding this clonotype: This may stem from a read error, because a much larger clone lies one nucleotide away. J is TRBJ2-3 and V is TRBV28; either TRBD1 or TRBD2 may supply D (5 bases each). The CDR3 consists of 14 residues. Germline-derived CDR1 and CDR2 are MDHEN and SYDVKM. The V end was cut by 4 bases, the J end by 1 base, with 9 bases between. The CDR3 is CASSYRRGTDTQYF. The CDR3 region has the DNA TGTGCCAGCAGTTACAGGCGGGGCACAGATACGCAGTATTTT. Variable domain in full (rest from reference TRBV28 and TRBJ2-3): DVKVTQSSRYLVKRTGEKVFLECVQDMDHENMFWYRQDPGLGLRLIYFSYDVKMKEKGDIPEGYSVSREKKERFSLILESASTNQTSMYLCASSYRRGTDTQYFGPGTRLTVL.

This clonotype was seen just once. V and J are TRBV7-2 and TRBJ2-1; D is unresolved. The germline V gene has CDR1 SGHTA and CDR2 FQGNSA. The ends were cut back, 1 base at V and 15 bases at J, with 19 bases in the middle. This CDR3 region has 14 residues. The CDR3 is CASSLEVTSTASFF. CDR3 DNA sequence: TGTGCCAGCAGCTTAGAGGTGACCTCAACTGCGTCGTTCTTC.

The chain links TRBV11-2 to TRBJ2-1, with 9 bases fitting TRBD2. This CDR3 has 15 amino acids. V dropped 9 bases and J dropped 9; count of bases not matched to a gene: 15. The V gene's germline CDR1 is SGHAT and CDR2 FQNNGV. Here the CDR3 reads CASLPGLAWSGEQFF. The DNA of the CDR3 is TGTGCCAGTCTACCCGGACTAGCGTGGAGTGGTGAGCAGTTCTTC.

About this clonotype: The germline gene is not matched at one end of the junction; a read error may be the cause. The V gene is TRBV20-1, the J gene TRBJ2-1; 9 bases fit TRBD2. CDR1 and CDR2 (germline): DFQATT, SNEGSKA (reference sequence). CDR3 size: 16 residues. For the CDR3, the DNA is TGCAGTGCTAGCCCGCCTAGCGGGGCCCCCTACGATGAGCAGTTCTTC. It is translated as CSASPPSGAPYDEQFF.

Only a few counts were recorded for this clonotype. The chain couples TRBV3-1 to TRBJ2-5; D might be TRBD2 (6 bases). V gave up 0 bases and J gave up 1 base, with 12 bases separating them. Germline CDR1 reads LGHDT; CDR2 reads YNNKEL (reference sequence). The CDR3 loop spans 16 amino acids. CDR3 sequence reads: CASSQDPGGIQETQYF. The CDR3 nucleotides are TGTGCCAGCAGCCAAGATCCCGGCGGGATCCAAGAGACCCAGTACTTC.

The chain combines TRBV7-3 with TRBJ1-1; a possible D gene is TRBD1 (6 bases). In germline, CDR1 is SGHTA, CDR2 FQGTGA. The V end was cut by 5 bases, the J end by 11 bases, with 18 bases between. The CDR3 is 13 residues long. The CDR3 DNA is TGTGCCAGCAGCCCATCGGGGGCGGCTTATGCTTTCTTT. This encodes CASSPSGAAYAFF. Looking up the rest from reference TRBV7-3 and TRBJ1-1 gives the full variable domain: GAGVSQTPSNKVTEKGKYVELRCDPISGHTALYWYRQSLGQGPEFLIYFQGTGAADDSGLPNDRFFAVRPEGSVSTLKIQRTERGDSAVYLCASSPSGAAYAFFGQGTRLTVV.

V and J are TRBV12-3 or TRBV12-4 and TRBJ1-1; TRBD1 might be the D (5 bases). The CDR3 has 12 residues. V lost 5 bases to trimming and J lost 6 bases, with 10 bases between them. CDR3 residues: CASSTGVSEAFF. CDR3 nucleotides: TGTGCCAGCAGTACGGGGGTGTCTGAAGCTTTCTTT.